The subject of this entry is one T cell receptor beta chain. The germline gives CDR1 MGHRA, CDR2 YSYEKL. The CDR3 totals 14 residues. V dropped 1 base and J dropped 8 bases, with 12 bases sitting between them. The data derive from a study of T cell responses to AZD1222 COVID-19 vaccine. TCRdb's table, derived via immunoSEQ multiplex PCR, lists solely in-frame clones and lacks some. The sample contains some 180,000 clones, 90% to 95% of which appear only once. Sequencing was performed on peripheral blood, taken 28 days after the second dose of the MenACWY control vaccine. The clonotype comes from an adult who received the MenACWY meningococcal vaccine as a control. The J gene is TRBJ2-1, the V gene TRBV4-1; D not certain. CDR3 DNA: TGCGCCAGCAGCCAAGCAGAGAGGATGGATGAGCAGTTCTTC. Protein product: CASSQAERMDEQFF.